The clone carrying this T cell receptor (beta chain) was observed a handful of times. These data come from a study of T cell clones after liver transplantation. At the level of the study: Timepoints were pre-transplant, pre-withdrawal, and after withdrawal was completed or failed.

The germline V gene encodes CDR1 SGHDN and CDR2 FVKESK. The CDR3 is made up of 15 amino acids. The germline V and J ends were trimmed by 4 bases and 5 bases, with 17 bases remaining between them. Clones were read by immunoSEQ multiplex PCR, and TCRdb kept only the in-frame ones, dropping some. The table lists 60,000 or so clones, 60% to 80% of them singletons. This sequence originates from a human patient who received a liver transplant. Part of the T cells may come from the graft donor. Sequencing used CD4+ T cells from blood, obtained at the 22-month timepoint. The rearrangement links TRBV14 to TRBJ1-1; tentative D call: TRBD1 (6 bases). CDR3 bases: TGTGCCAGCAGCCTGCACGCCACAGGGTGGACTGAAGCTTTCTTT. This encodes CASSLHATGWTEAFF.